The present T cell receptor beta chain was sequenced within a study of shared clonotypes between healthy human individuals (dated by TCRdb to about 2020). Describing the broader study: A couple of women and a few men aged 18 to 49 years were included in the cohort. To increase sequencing depth and limit assay-specific biases, different laboratories used diverse techniques to prepare libraries and sequence TCR repertoires. For each donor, CD4 naive and CD4 memory were each run on three plates, CD8 naive on two plates, and CD8 memory on one plate. To estimate repertoire size and how much clonotypes are shared between individuals, the study performed deep sequencing of blood TCR repertoires from 4 to 6 healthy adults. Per donor, leukapheresis produced somewhere between about 0.9 and 9.5 billion PBMCs. What the research found in general, with its limitations: Estimated clonotype richness was generally larger for naive than for memory subsets. Clonotypes shared by all four sorted-subset donors showed higher generation probabilities than non-shared clonotypes. Rarefaction of sorted-subset datasets indicated incomplete sequencing despite the large sequencing depth. Only blood was sampled, and tissue TCR repertoires likely differ from those in blood. Because the study included a small number of donors, the genetic and exposure-history diversity represented was limited. About 4.5% of naive CD4, more than 3% of naive CD8, around 2.3% of memory CD4, and 0.35% to 0.4% of memory CD8 clonotypes were shared across several donors. Pairwise subsampling led to the expectation that sequencing depth would affect the degree of clonotype sharing among donors.

On this clone itself: Its antigen remains undetermined. No per-base quality is available; no much larger clone lies one base away.

Using the deep immunoSEQ assay, TCR CDR3 regions were amplified from genomic DNA by multiplex PCR. For each cell subset, the extracted genomic DNA was distributed evenly across all wells of several immunoSEQ 96-well plates, and each plate served as one replicate. For sorted subsets, each replicate PCR was loaded with roughly 190 ng genomic DNA, equivalent to 30,000 or so T cell genomes. The purified libraries were quantified using a Qubit 3.0 fluorometer, sized with a Bioanalyzer 2100, and then quantified again using the KAPA Library Quantification kit. Every immunoSEQ 96-well plate was sequenced on a dedicated single-read 150-cycle Illumina NextSeq 550 flow cell. The authors processed their data as follows. Because only junctional sequences without quality scores were contained in the immunoSEQ output, filtering matching that applied to full-length reads could not be performed. Sequences were annotated with PyIR, a Python wrapper for IgBLAST v1.9, and V/J genes and CDR3 were assigned using IMGT germline references. Reads were filtered out if the reads had weak V/J assignments (E-value above 1e-6), no CDR3, stop codons, out-of-frame junctions, or ambiguous translated residues. V3J clonotypes were defined as sequences sharing the same inferred V gene, J gene, and CDR3 amino acid sequence. Percentage overlap between repertoires was calculated by dividing the number of shared unique clonotypes by the size of the smaller repertoire. RTK rarefaction, the Chao1 estimator, and Recon v2.1 estimates of unobserved clonotypes were used to assess repertoire richness. Generation probabilities for all TCRbeta clonotypes obtained by the gDNA method from a handful of donors were computed using OLGA. TCRdb took over this immuneACCESS table, retaining in-frame rearrangements with V and J assigned. Such tables are incomplete; in checked studies, under half of the missing clones stem from an unresolved V gene, and the remainder is unexplained. The V and J calls and the clone size are those of that table, but D and trimming were determined from the DNA. A total of under 600,000 clones appear in this sample, around 97% of them only once. The ten largest clones represent about 0.06% of the sample.

Donors were healthy HIV-negative adults with no recently reported acute infections or vaccinations. Every donor was a Caucasian adult living in Nashville, Tennessee, USA. CD4+ T cells were enriched by magnetic negative selection; naive cells were then positively selected on CD45RA, and the negative fraction formed the memory subset. Blood was obtained by leukapheresis, after which PBMCs were separated by Ficoll-Histopaque density gradient centrifugation and cryopreserved in liquid nitrogen vapor phase. Purity and quantity of every magnetically sorted T cell population were checked by analytical flow cytometry. Genomic DNA was isolated from each sorted fraction and quantified by UV absorbance on a Nanodrop 2000c. The cysteine opens and the phenylalanine closes a CDR3 of 16 amino acids. The kept DNA is CDR3 alone, 48 bases in frame from the first base. In the germline V gene, CDR1 corresponds to SGHRS and CDR2 to YFSETQ. The V and J ends are trimmed by 0 bases and 0 bases, leaving 10 bases between them.

The TCR sequence derives from a woman aged 25-40 years in good health. What was sequenced was naive CD4+ T cells sorted from blood. Reading the label with the study, this specimen's cell subset or site is: CD45RA+ positively selected. The chain couples TRBV5-1 to TRBJ1-3; the D gene is possibly TRBD1, with 6 bases matching. The DNA reads TGCGCCAGCAGCTTGGAGGGACACAGCTCTGGAAACACCATATATTTT. Its amino acids are CASSLEGHSSGNTIYF.